The entry below describes one T cell receptor beta chain. Its antigen is not known. TCRdb reprocessed the 5' RACE reads, with one entry per CDR3 protein and no DNA. Its clone listing holds over 120,000 distinct CDR3 sequences. Whole blood supplied total RNA, and T cells were not sorted. This CDR3 region has 14 residues. CDR1 is SGHNT and CDR2 is YENEEA in the germline V gene. The record originates from a study of monozygotic twins with inflammatory bowel disease. Study-wide findings and caveats: Distinction of different T cell subtypes was not possible. Healthy co-twins, by inverse Simpson, had higher TCRbeta diversity than their siblings with IBD.

The origin of this receptor is a human donor with ulcerative colitis or Crohn's disease, or a healthy co-twin of an affected twin (not recorded which). Sequenced material: blood. The chain links TRBV11-3 to TRBJ1-2; TCRdb indicates TRBD1, and absent DNA this call remains unverified. The CDR3 reads CASIRSGVIYGYTF.